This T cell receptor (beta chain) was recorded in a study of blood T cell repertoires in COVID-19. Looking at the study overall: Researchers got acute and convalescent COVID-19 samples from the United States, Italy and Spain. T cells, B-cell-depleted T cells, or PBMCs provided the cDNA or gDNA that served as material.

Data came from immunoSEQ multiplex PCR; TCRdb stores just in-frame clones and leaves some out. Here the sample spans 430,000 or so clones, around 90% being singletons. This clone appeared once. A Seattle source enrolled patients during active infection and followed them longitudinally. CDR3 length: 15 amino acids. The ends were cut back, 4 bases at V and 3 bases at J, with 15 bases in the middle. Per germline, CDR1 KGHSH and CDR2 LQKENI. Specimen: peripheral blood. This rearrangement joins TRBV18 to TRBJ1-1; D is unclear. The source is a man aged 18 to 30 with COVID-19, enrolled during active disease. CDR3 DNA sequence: TGTGCCAGCTCACACGGTCTCGGGGTGGACACTGAAGCTTTCTTT. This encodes CASSHGLGVDTEAFF.